This TCR beta chain was recovered during a study of blood T cell repertoires in COVID-19. In the study overall: Whether acute or convalescent, the COVID-19 samples came from the United States, Italy and Spain. The cDNA or gDNA used as material had been derived from T cells, B-cell-depleted T cells, or PBMCs.

As originally analysed: The assay estimated nucleated cells by amplifying reference gene primers. Repertoires were generated with immunoSEQ multiplex PCR, while TCRdb's copy carries only in-frame clones and drops some. For V, J and clone size, that table is used; D and trimming come from the DNA. The sample contains approximately 52,000 clones, 89% of which appear only once. Trimming removed 0 bases at V and 5 bases at J, with 7 bases between. The CDR3 is made up of 14 amino acids. Germline V gene sequence: CDR1 MNHEY, CDR2 SVGAGI. This receptor was identified in a man aged 55 to 70 with active COVID-19. Sequencing used peripheral blood. The chain has TRBV6-5 and TRBJ2-2; D not certain. The CDR3 reads CASSYSRQTGELFF. The CDR3 DNA is TGTGCCAGCAGTTACTCGAGGCAGACCGGGGAGCTGTTTTTT.